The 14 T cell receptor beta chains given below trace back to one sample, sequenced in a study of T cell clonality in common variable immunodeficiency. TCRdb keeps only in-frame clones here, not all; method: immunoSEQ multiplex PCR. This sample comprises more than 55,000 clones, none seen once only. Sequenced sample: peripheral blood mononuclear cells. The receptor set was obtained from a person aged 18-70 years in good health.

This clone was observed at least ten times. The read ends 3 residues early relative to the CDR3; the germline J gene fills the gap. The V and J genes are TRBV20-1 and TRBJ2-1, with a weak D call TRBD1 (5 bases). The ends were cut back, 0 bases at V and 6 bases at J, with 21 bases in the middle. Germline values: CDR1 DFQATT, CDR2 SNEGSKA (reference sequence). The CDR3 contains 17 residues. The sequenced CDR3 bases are TGCAGTGCTAGAGATATCCGGCAGGGCCACTGGGCCAATGAG. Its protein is CSARDIRQGHWANE. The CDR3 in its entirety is CSARDIRQGHWANEQFF.

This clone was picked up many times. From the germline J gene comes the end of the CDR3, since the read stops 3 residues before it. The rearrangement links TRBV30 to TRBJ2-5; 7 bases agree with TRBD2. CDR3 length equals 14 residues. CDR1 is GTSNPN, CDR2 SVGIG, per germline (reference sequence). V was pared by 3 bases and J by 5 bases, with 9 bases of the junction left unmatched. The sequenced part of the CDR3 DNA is TGTGCCTGGAGGGCAGGGAGGGCTTGGGAGACC. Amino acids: CAWRAGRAWET. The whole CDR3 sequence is CAWRAGRAWETQYF. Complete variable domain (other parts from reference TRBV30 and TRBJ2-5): SQTIHQWPATLVQPVGSPLSLECTVEGTSNPNLYWYRQAAGRGLQLLFYSVGIGQISSEVPQNLSASRPQDRQFILSSKKLLLSDSGFYLCAWRAGRAWETQYFGPGTRLLVL.

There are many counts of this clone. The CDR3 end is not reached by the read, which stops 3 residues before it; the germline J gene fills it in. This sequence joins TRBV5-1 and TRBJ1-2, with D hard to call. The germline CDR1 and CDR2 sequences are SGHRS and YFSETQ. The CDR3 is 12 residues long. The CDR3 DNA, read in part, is TGCGCCAGCAGCTTGGGTGAGGTCGGC. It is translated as CASSLGEVG. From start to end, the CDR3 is CASSLGEVGYTF. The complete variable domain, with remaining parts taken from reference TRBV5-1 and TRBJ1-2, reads KAGVTQTPRYLIKTRGQQVTLSCSPISGHRSVSWYQQTPGQGLQFLFEYFSETQRNKGNFPGRFSGRQFSNSRSEMNVSTLELGDSALYLCASSLGEVGYTFGSGTRLTVV.

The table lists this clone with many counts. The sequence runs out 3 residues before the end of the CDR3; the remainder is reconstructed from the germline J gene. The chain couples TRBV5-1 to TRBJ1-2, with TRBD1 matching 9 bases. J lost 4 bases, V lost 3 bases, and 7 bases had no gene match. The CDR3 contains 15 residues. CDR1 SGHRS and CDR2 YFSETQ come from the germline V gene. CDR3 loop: CASSSGTGRSYGYTF. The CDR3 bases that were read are TGCGCCAGCAGCTCTGGGACAGGGAGAAGCTATGGC.

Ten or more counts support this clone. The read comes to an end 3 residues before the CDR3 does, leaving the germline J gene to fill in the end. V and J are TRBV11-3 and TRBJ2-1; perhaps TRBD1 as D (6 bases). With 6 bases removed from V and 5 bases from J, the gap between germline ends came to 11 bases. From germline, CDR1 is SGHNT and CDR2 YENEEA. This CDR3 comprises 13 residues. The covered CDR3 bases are TGTGCCAGCAGTTCTCGGGACAACAATGAG. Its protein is CASSSRDNNE. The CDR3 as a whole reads CASSSRDNNEQFF.

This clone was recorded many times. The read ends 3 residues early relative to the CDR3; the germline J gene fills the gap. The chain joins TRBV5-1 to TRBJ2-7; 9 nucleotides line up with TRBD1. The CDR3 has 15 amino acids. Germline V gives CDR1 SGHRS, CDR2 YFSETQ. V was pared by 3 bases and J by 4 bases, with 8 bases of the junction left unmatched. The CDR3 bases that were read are TGCGCCAGCAGCTCCTCCGGGACAGGGTTGTACGAG. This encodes CASSSSGTGLYE. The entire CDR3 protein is CASSSSGTGLYEQYF.

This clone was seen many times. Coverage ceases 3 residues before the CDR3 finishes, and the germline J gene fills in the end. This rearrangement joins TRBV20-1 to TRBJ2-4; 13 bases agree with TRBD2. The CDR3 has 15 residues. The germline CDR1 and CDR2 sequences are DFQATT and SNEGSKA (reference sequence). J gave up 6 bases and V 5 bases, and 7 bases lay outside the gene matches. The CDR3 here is CSAPPGLAGRNIQYF. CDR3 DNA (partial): TGCAGTGCTCCGCCGGGACTAGCGGGGCGAAACATT.

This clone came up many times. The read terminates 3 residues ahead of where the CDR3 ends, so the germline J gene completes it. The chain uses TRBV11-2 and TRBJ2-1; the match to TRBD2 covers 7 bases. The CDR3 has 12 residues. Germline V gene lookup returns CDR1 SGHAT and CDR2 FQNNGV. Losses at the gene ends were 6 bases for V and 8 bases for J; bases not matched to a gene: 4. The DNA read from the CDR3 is TGTGCCAGCAGGGCTAGCGGCTATGAG. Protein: CASRASGYE. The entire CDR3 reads CASRASGYEQFF.

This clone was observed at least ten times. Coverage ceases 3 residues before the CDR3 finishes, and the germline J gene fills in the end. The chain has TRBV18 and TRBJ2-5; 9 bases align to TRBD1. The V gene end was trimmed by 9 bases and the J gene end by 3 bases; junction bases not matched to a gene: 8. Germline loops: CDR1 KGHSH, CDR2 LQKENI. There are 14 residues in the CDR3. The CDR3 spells CASSGTGTEETQYF. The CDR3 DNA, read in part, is TGTGCCAGTTCCGGGACAGGGACCGAAGAGACC.

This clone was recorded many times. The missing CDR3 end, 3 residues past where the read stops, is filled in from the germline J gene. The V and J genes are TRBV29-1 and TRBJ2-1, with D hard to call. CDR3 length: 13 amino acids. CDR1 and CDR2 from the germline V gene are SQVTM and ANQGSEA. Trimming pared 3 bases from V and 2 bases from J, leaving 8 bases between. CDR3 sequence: CSVDFSPYNEQFF. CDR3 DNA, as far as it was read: TGCAGCGTTGATTTTTCTCCCTACAATGAG.

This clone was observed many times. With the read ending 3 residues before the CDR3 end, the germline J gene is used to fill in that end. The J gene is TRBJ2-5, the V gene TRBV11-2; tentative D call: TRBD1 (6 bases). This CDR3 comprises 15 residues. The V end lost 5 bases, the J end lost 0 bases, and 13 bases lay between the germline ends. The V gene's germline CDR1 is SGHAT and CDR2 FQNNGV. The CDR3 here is CASSPRRGYQETQYF. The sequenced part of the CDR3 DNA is TGTGCCAGCAGCCCCCGTAGGGGGTACCAAGAGACC.

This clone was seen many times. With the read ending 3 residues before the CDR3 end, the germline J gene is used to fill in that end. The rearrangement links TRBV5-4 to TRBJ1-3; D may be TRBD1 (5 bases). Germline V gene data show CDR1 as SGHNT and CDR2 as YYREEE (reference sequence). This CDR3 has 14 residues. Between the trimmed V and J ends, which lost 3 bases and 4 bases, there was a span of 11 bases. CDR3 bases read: TGTGCCAGCAGCTCATGGGGCGCGGGAAACACC. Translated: CASSSWGAGNT. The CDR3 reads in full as CASSSWGAGNTIYF.

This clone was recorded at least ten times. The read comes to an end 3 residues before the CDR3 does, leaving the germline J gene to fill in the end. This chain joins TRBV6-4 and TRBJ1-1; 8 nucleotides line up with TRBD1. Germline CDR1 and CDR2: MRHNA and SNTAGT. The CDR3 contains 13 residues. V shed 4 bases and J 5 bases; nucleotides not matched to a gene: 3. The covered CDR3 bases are TGTGCCAGCAGTGTCCAGGGGGCTACTGAA. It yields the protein CASSVQGATE. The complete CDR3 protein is CASSVQGATEAFF.

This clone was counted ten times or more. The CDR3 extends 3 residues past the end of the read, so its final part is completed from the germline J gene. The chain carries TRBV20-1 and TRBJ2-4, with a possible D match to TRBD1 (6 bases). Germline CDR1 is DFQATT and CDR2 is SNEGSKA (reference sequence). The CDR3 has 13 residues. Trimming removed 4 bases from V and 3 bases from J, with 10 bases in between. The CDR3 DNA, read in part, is TGCAGTGCTACCCCAGGGGACAAAAACATT. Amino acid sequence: CSATPGDKNI. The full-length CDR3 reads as CSATPGDKNIQYF.